These T cell receptor beta chains were read from a single sample in a study of T cell responses to AZD1222 COVID-19 vaccine. This table comes from immunoSEQ multiplex PCR, and its TCRdb copy is limited to in-frame clones, with some not included. The repertoire includes about 180,000 clones, 85% to 90% of them detected once, and 1.5% to 2% sits in the top ten. The material was peripheral blood, obtained on day 0 of AZD1222 vaccination. These receptors came from an adult in good health. The CDR3 runs from the conserved cysteine through the conserved F or W. Each record gives: D gene, J gene, clone size, V gene, CDR3 protein, CDR3 DNA. D genes are given only for firm matches. Part of the rows lack a size; the others show once, few, many or a class for expanded clones.

d_gene: NA; j_gene: TRBJ1-1; abundance: NA; v_gene: TRBV25-1; CDR3aa: CASSEFKAGRNTEAFF; CDR3nt: TGTGCCAGCAGTGAGTTTAAGGCGGGCAGGAACACTGAAGCTTTCTTT
d_gene: TRBD1; j_gene: TRBJ1-2; abundance: NA; v_gene: TRBV28; CDR3aa: CASSPGGYADLGYTF; CDR3nt: TGTGCCAGCAGTCCAGGGGGTTATGCGGATCTAGGCTACACCTTC
d_gene: NA; j_gene: TRBJ1-1; abundance: NA; v_gene: TRBV15; CDR3aa: CATSRDLEVRGTEAFF; CDR3nt: TGTGCCACCAGCAGAGATCTGGAGGTAAGAGGGACTGAAGCTTTCTTT
d_gene: TRBD2; j_gene: TRBJ2-3; abundance: NA; v_gene: TRBV18; CDR3aa: CASSPPSSGGRSDTQYF; CDR3nt: TGTGCCAGCTCACCACCGTCCAGCGGGGGGAGGTCAGATACGCAGTATTTT
d_gene: NA; j_gene: TRBJ1-1; abundance: NA; v_gene: TRBV12-3/TRBV12-4; CDR3aa: CASSSQPTEAFF; CDR3nt: TGTGCCAGCAGTTCCCAACCGACTGAAGCTTTCTTT
d_gene: TRBD1; j_gene: TRBJ1-2; abundance: NA; v_gene: TRBV6-2/TRBV6-3; CDR3aa: CASSGPRQGASYGYTF; CDR3nt: TGTGCCAGCAGTGGACCTCGACAGGGGGCTAGCTATGGCTACACCTTC
d_gene: TRBD2; j_gene: TRBJ2-1; abundance: NA; v_gene: TRBV5-1; CDR3aa: CASSWGGTSGFNEQFF; CDR3nt: TGCGCCAGCAGCTGGGGCGGGACTAGCGGTTTCAATGAGCAGTTCTTC
d_gene: NA; j_gene: TRBJ2-5; abundance: NA; v_gene: TRBV18; CDR3aa: CASSPQGREETQYF; CDR3nt: TGTGCCAGCTCACCACAAGGCAGGGAAGAGACCCAGTACTTC
d_gene: NA; j_gene: TRBJ1-5; abundance: NA; v_gene: TRBV28; CDR3aa: CASSTGIGNQPQHF; CDR3nt: TGTGCCAGCAGTACAGGGATCGGGAATCAGCCCCAGCATTTT
d_gene: NA; j_gene: TRBJ2-7; abundance: NA; v_gene: TRBV5-1; CDR3aa: CASSLVADAAYEQYF; CDR3nt: TGCGCCAGCAGCTTGGTAGCGGACGCAGCCTACGAGCAGTACTTC
d_gene: NA; j_gene: TRBJ1-4; abundance: NA; v_gene: TRBV5-1; CDR3aa: CASSSGYPGANEKLFF; CDR3nt: TGCGCCAGCAGCTCGGGATATCCAGGGGCTAATGAAAAACTGTTTTTT
d_gene: NA; j_gene: TRBJ2-6; abundance: NA; v_gene: TRBV7-3; CDR3aa: CASSLVGPDLSGANVLTF; CDR3nt: TGTGCCAGCAGCTTAGTAGGGCCGGACCTCTCTGGGGCCAACGTCCTGACTTTC
d_gene: TRBD1; j_gene: TRBJ1-1; abundance: NA; v_gene: TRBV19; CDR3aa: CASHKDREGEAFF; CDR3nt: TGTGCCAGTCACAAGGACAGGGAGGGTGAAGCTTTCTTT
d_gene: NA; j_gene: TRBJ1-5; abundance: NA; v_gene: TRBV4-1; CDR3aa: CASSQDLGVNQPQHF; CDR3nt: TGCGCCAGCAGCCAAGATTTAGGGGTGAATCAGCCCCAGCATTTT
d_gene: NA; j_gene: TRBJ2-3; abundance: NA; v_gene: TRBV7-3; CDR3aa: CASSPSTSTDTQYF; CDR3nt: TGTGCCAGCAGCCCCTCTACTAGCACAGATACGCAGTATTTT
d_gene: TRBD1; j_gene: TRBJ1-6; abundance: NA; v_gene: TRBV6-6; CDR3aa: CATRDRGPSPLHF; CDR3nt: TGTGCCACCCGGGACAGGGGACCTTCACCCCTCCACTTT
d_gene: NA; j_gene: TRBJ1-4; abundance: NA; v_gene: TRBV27; CDR3aa: CASSLSLGQGLGKLFF; CDR3nt: TGTGCCAGCAGTTTATCCTTAGGGCAGGGACTCGGAAAACTGTTTTTT
d_gene: TRBD1; j_gene: TRBJ1-1; abundance: NA; v_gene: TRBV2; CDR3aa: CATQGGVSEAFF; CDR3nt: TGTGCCACTCAGGGGGGTGTCTCTGAAGCTTTCTTT
d_gene: TRBD1; j_gene: TRBJ2-3; abundance: NA; v_gene: TRBV10-3; CDR3aa: CAISESGTGANRALGIDTQYF; CDR3nt: TGTGCCATCAGTGAGTCAGGAACAGGGGCCAATCGGGCACTAGGGATAGATACGCAGTATTTT
d_gene: NA; j_gene: TRBJ1-2; abundance: NA; v_gene: TRBV29-1; CDR3aa: CSVEGGDGYTF; CDR3nt: TGCAGCGTTGAGGGGGGGGATGGCTACACCTTC
d_gene: NA; j_gene: TRBJ2-7; abundance: NA; v_gene: TRBV28; CDR3aa: CASSTQGYEQYF; CDR3nt: TGTGCCAGCAGTACACAGGGCTACGAGCAGTACTTC
d_gene: NA; j_gene: TRBJ2-7; abundance: few; v_gene: TRBV4-1; CDR3aa: CASSQDLARAGEQYF; CDR3nt: TGCGCCAGCAGCCAAGATCTGGCCAGGGCCGGCGAGCAGTACTTC
d_gene: NA; j_gene: TRBJ2-5; abundance: NA; v_gene: TRBV6-2/TRBV6-3; CDR3aa: CASSSAGAGRETQYF; CDR3nt: TGTGCCAGCAGTTCCGCCGGGGCAGGTCGAGAGACCCAGTACTTC
d_gene: NA; j_gene: TRBJ1-6; abundance: once; v_gene: TRBV3-1/TRBV3-2; CDR3aa: CASSQRAGSSYNSPLHF; CDR3nt: TGTGCCAGCAGCCAACGGGCTGGGAGCTCCTATAATTCACCCCTCCACTTT
d_gene: NA; j_gene: TRBJ1-3; abundance: few; v_gene: TRBV6-2/TRBV6-3; CDR3aa: CASSRDRPSGNTIYF; CDR3nt: TGTGCCAGCAGTCGGGACCGCCCTAGTGGAAACACCATATATTTT
d_gene: NA; j_gene: TRBJ2-3; abundance: NA; v_gene: TRBV9; CDR3aa: CASSVGSGFPSDTQYF; CDR3nt: TGTGCCAGCAGCGTAGGAAGCGGGTTCCCATCAGATACGCAGTATTTT